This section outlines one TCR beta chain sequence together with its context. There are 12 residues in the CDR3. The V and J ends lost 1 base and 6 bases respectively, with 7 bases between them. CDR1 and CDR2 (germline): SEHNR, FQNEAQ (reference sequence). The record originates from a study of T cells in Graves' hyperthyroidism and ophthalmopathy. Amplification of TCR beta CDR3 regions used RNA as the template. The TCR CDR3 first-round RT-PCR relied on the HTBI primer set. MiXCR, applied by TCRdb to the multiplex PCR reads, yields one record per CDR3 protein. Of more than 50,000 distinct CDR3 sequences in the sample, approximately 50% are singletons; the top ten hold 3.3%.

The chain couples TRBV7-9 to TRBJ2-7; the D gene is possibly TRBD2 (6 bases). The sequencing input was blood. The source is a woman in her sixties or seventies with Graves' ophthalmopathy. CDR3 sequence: CASSLVTSEQYF. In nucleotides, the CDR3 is TGTGCCAGCAGCTTAGTGACTAGCGAGCAGTACTTC.